This T cell receptor (beta chain) is drawn from a study of CD8 T cells in ankylosing spondylitis. Quantitative 5'-RACE with molecular barcodes was used to make the TCR beta libraries. TCRdb re-called the 5' RACE reads through MiXCR, storing one row per CDR3 protein. The repertoire holds 210,000 or so distinct CDR3 sequences, roughly 8.2% seen once, with around 4.8% in the top ten. Regarding this clonotype: What it binds is not known.

V was clipped by 2 bases and J by 2 bases, with 14 bases between them. Germline V gene data show CDR1 as SGHTA and CDR2 as FQGNSA. This CDR3 is 16 amino acids long. Broader study findings: Within matched ankylosing spondylitis synovial fluid, disease-linked clones were reportedly significantly enriched. A subset of motif variants has previously been described in the synovial fluid and blood of reactive arthritis. Among TCR beta sequences, a motif of under 10 highly homologous variants appeared characteristic of ankylosing spondylitis blood.

The genes are TRBV7-2 and TRBJ2-3; no clear D gene. Material for sequencing was blood, either unsorted or a sorted T cell fraction (not recorded which). The source of this sequence is a female donor with ankylosing spondylitis or in good health (not recorded which). CDR3 loop: CASSLMAGAFTDTQYF. Written as DNA, the CDR3 is TGTGCCAGCAGCTTAATGGCCGGAGCGTTCACAGATACGCAGTATTTT.